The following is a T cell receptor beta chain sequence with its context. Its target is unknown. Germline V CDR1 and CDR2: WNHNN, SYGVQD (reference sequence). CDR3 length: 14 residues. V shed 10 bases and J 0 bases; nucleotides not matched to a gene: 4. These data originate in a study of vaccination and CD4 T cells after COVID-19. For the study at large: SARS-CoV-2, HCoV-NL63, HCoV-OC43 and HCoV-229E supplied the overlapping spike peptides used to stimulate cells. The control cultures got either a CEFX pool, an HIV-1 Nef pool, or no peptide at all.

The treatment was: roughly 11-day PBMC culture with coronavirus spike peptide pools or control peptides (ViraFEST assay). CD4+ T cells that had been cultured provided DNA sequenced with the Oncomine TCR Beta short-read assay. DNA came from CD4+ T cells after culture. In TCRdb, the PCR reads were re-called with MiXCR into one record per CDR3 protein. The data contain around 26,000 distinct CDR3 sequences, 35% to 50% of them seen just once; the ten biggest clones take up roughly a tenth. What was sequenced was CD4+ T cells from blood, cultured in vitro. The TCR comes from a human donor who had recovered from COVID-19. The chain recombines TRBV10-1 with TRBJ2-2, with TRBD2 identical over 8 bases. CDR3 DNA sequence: TGCGCCACCGGGACTAGTCCGAACACCGGGGAGCTGTTTTTT. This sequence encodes CATGTSPNTGELFF.